What follows are 3 T cell receptor beta chains derived from one specimen sequenced in a study of regulatory T cells in long-lasting Graves disease. Noted time point: persistent/refractory GD, antithyroid drugs over 5 years with positive TRAb. The TCR library used RNA extracted from PBMCs. Combining iRepertoire HTBI primers with Arm-PCR of CDR3 regions, the authors built TCR beta libraries. TCRdb re-analysed the multiplex PCR reads in MiXCR, keeping a single row per CDR3 protein. The sample shows 350,000 to 500,000 distinct CDR3 sequences, 21% of them seen only once. The material was peripheral blood mononuclear cells (PBMCs), obtained when the disease was refractory, from a patient treated with antithyroid drugs. Receptor source: a female donor with Graves disease.

The chain's CDR3 is CSVVVVSGTAGDTQYF. CDR3 coding DNA: TGCAGCGTTGTGGTCGTTAGCGGGACGGCGGGCGATACGCAGTATTTT. This rearrangement joins TRBV29-1 to TRBJ2-3, with 8 bases identical to TRBD2. Germline V gives CDR1 SQVTM, CDR2 ANQGSEA. The J segment lost 6 bases and the V segment lost 4 bases, leaving 15 bases of the junction unmatched. The CDR3 covers 16 residues.

A few counts support this clonotype. J is TRBJ2-7 and V is TRBV20-1, with a tentative D call TRBD1 (6 bases). V dropped 6 bases and J dropped 9 bases, with 18 bases sitting between them. The CDR3 spans 12 residues. Germline-derived CDR1 and CDR2 are DFQATT and SNEGSKA (reference sequence). CDR3: CSAESGVTVQYF. DNA for the CDR3: TGCAGTGCCGAATCAGGGGTAACGGTGCAGTACTTC.

The gene calls are TRBV5-6 and TRBJ2-3; perhaps TRBD1 as D (5 bases). The CDR3 extends over 16 amino acids. V lost 3 bases to trimming and J lost 2 bases, with 16 bases between them. Per the germline V gene, CDR1 is SGHDT and CDR2 is YYEEEE. The CDR3 here is CASSSNRQLLTDTQYF. DNA of the CDR3: TGTGCCAGCAGCTCGAATAGACAGCTACTCACAGATACGCAGTATTTT.